The 10 T cell receptor beta chains below were found in one sample sequenced in a study of T cell changes during pregnancy in multiple sclerosis. Sequencing was performed with immunoSEQ multiplex PCR; in TCRdb, only in-frame clones are kept and a portion is missing. The sample lists about 26,000 clones; approximately 89% were seen once. Source: CD8+ T cells from peripheral blood mononuclear cells, taken in the second trimester of pregnancy. These receptors all come from a female donor with multiple sclerosis, enrolled in a pregnancy study.

This rearrangement joins TRBV27 to TRBJ2-7; unclear D gene. The length of the CDR3 is 13 residues. The ends were cut back, 1 base at V and 3 bases at J, with 7 bases in the middle. Per the germline V gene, CDR1 is MNHEY and CDR2 is SMNVEV (reference sequence). CDR3 loop: CASSLFSGYEQYF. The CDR3 region has the DNA TGTGCCAGCAGTTTATTTTCGGGCTACGAGCAGTACTTC.

The chain couples TRBV7-9 to TRBJ2-7, with D possibly matching TRBD2 (6 bases). Trimming took 1 base from V and 3 from J, leaving 16 bases between them. Germline CDR1 SEHNR, CDR2 FQNEAQ (reference sequence). This CDR3 has 16 amino acids. CDR3 DNA: TGTGCCAGCAGCTTAGGCGGCCAGGGAGGTTTCTACGAGCAGTACTTC. This sequence encodes CASSLGGQGGFYEQYF.

The chain is built from TRBV19 and TRBJ2-7; 8 bases align to TRBD2. Unmatched junction bases numbered 12, after V lost 5 bases and J lost 3 bases. The length of the CDR3 is 16 residues. Germline V gene sequence: CDR1 LNHDA, CDR2 SQIVND (reference sequence). CDR3 bases: TGTGCCAGTAGTGCCGAGGGTCGGGAGGGATTCTACGAGCAGTACTTC. Translating it yields CASSAEGREGFYEQYF.

In this sample, this clone turned up once. The chain uses TRBV5-4 and TRBJ2-7; D gene uncertain. Trimming shortened V by 0 bases and J by 2 bases, and 9 bases separated the two germline ends. The germline V gene has CDR1 SGHNT and CDR2 YYREEE (reference sequence). CDR3 length: 14 amino acids. The CDR3 sequence is CASSLVDNPYEQYF. The CDR3 bases are TGTGCCAGCAGCTTGGTCGACAACCCCTACGAGCAGTACTTC.

This rearrangement joins TRBV9 to TRBJ2-1; 7 nucleotides line up with TRBD2. The CDR3 contains 18 residues. Germline values: CDR1 SGDLS, CDR2 YYNGEE. V lost 4 bases and J lost 0; bases outside the gene matches: 13. This chain's CDR3 is CASSLNLRDYHSYNEQFF. DNA of the CDR3: TGTGCCAGCAGCCTGAACCTCCGGGACTACCACTCCTACAATGAGCAGTTCTTC.

J is TRBJ2-7 and V is TRBV5-1, with 12 bases identical to TRBD2. Germline lookup yields CDR1 SGHRS and CDR2 YFSETQ. This CDR3 has 16 residues. V lost 4 bases to trimming and J lost 0 bases; unmatched junction nucleotides: 5. The CDR3 protein is CASSVRTSGISYEQYF. CDR3 in DNA: TGCGCCAGCAGCGTAAGGACTAGCGGGATCTCCTACGAGCAGTACTTC.

The chain combines TRBV6-5 with TRBJ2-1; TRBD2 matches 12 bases. This CDR3 spans 14 amino acids. The germline CDR1 and CDR2 sequences are MNHEY and SVGAGI. The trim removed 6 bases at V and 6 bases at J, leaving 3 bases unmatched. The DNA of the CDR3 is TGTGCCAGCAGCCTAGCGGGAGGGGGCAATGAGCAGTTCTTC. Translated, it gives CASSLAGGGNEQFF.

This chain connects TRBV28 to TRBJ2-7, with 8 bases identical to TRBD2. J gave up 7 bases and V 5 bases, and 10 bases lay outside the gene matches. The CDR3 consists of 14 residues. Per the germline V gene, CDR1 is MDHEN and CDR2 is SYDVKM. CDR3 DNA: TGTGCCAGCAGTGTCCGAGCGGGAGTATTTGAGCAGTACTTC. Translating gives CASSVRAGVFEQYF.

The V gene is TRBV13, the J gene TRBJ1-2, with 8 bases identical to TRBD1. Germline-derived CDR1 and CDR2 are PRHDT and FYEKMQ (reference sequence). This CDR3 is 16 amino acids long. The ends lost 3 bases at V and 2 bases at J; junction bases unmatched: 8. CDR3 sequence: CASSLGQGAGNYGYTF. The DNA of the CDR3 is TGTGCCAGCAGCTTGGGTCAGGGGGCAGGGAACTATGGCTACACCTTC. Filled out from reference TRBV13 and TRBJ1-2, the complete variable domain reads AAGVIQSPRHLIKEKRETATLKCYPIPRHDTVYWYQQGPGQDPQFLISFYEKMQSDKGSIPDRFSAQQFSDYHSELNMSSLELGDSALYFCASSLGQGAGNYGYTFGSGTRLTVV.

This chain joins TRBV5-1 and TRBJ2-3; 12 nucleotides line up with TRBD2. Germline trimming cut 7 bases from V and 1 base from J; bases unmatched to any gene: 4. The germline CDR1 and CDR2 sequences are SGHRS and YFSETQ. This CDR3 has 15 residues. The chain's CDR3 is CASGRLAGGTDTQYF. CDR3 DNA sequence: TGCGCCAGCGGCCGACTAGCGGGGGGCACAGATACGCAGTATTTT. Variable domain in full (rest from reference TRBV5-1 and TRBJ2-3): KAGVTQTPRYLIKTRGQQVTLSCSPISGHRSVSWYQQTPGQGLQFLFEYFSETQRNKGNFPGRFSGRQFSNSRSEMNVSTLELGDSALYLCASGRLAGGTDTQYFGPGTRLTVL.